This is a list of T cell receptor beta chains from one sample in a study of spatial heterogeneity in lung cancer. TCRdb itself ran the 5' RACE reads through MiXCR, one entry per CDR3 protein. The profile shows some 9,000 distinct CDR3 sequences, roughly an eighth of them singletons. Source: lung tumor tissue, taken at surgery. These receptors were taken from a male donor with early-stage non-small cell lung cancer. The CDR3 runs from the conserved cysteine through the conserved F or W. D genes are given only for firm matches. Size is stated for part of the rows, as once, few or many counts, or as a class when the clone is expanded.

j_call: TRBJ2-3
clone_size: medium-sized
v_call: TRBV7-2
d_call: NA
cdr3_nt: TGTGCCAGCAGCCCGCAGGGCTCCACAGATACGCAGTATTTT
cdr3_aa: CASSPQGSTDTQYF

j_call: TRBJ2-3
clone_size: medium-sized
v_call: TRBV4-3
d_call: TRBD2
cdr3_nt: TGCGCCAGCAGCCAAGAGGCTAGCGGGAGGTGGGCAGATACGCAGTATTTT
cdr3_aa: CASSQEASGRWADTQYF

j_call: TRBJ2-2
clone_size: many
v_call: TRBV24-1
d_call: TRBD2
cdr3_nt: TGTGCCACCAGTGATTTGCTGCAGGGAAGTAGCGGGACCGGGGAGCTGTTTTTT
cdr3_aa: CATSDLLQGSSGTGELFF

j_call: TRBJ2-1
clone_size: many
v_call: TRBV6-1
d_call: NA
cdr3_nt: TGTGCCAGCATCAGGGTCTCCTACAATGAGCAGTTCTTC
cdr3_aa: CASIRVSYNEQFF

j_call: TRBJ1-5
clone_size: many
v_call: TRBV7-2
d_call: TRBD1
cdr3_nt: TGTGCCAGCACCCTCAGGACAGGACCCAATCAGCCCCAGCATTTT
cdr3_aa: CASTLRTGPNQPQHF

j_call: TRBJ2-7
clone_size: NA
v_call: TRBV12-5
d_call: NA
cdr3_nt: TGTGCTAGTGGTGCCGTCCCGGGAGTGGGGGAGCAGTACTTC
cdr3_aa: CASGAVPGVGEQYF

j_call: TRBJ1-2
clone_size: medium-sized
v_call: TRBV5-1
d_call: NA
cdr3_nt: TGCGCCAGCAGCTTGGGTCATGTGGATGGCTACACCTTC
cdr3_aa: CASSLGHVDGYTF

j_call: TRBJ2-3
clone_size: many
v_call: TRBV20-1
d_call: NA
cdr3_nt: TGCAGTGCCACCTCCTACGGGGGCACAGATACGCAGTATTTT
cdr3_aa: CSATSYGGTDTQYF

j_call: TRBJ2-2
clone_size: many
v_call: TRBV5-1
d_call: TRBD2
cdr3_nt: TGCGCCAGCAGCTTGGGTGGAGCGGGAGCTCTCACCGGGGAGCTGTTTTTT
cdr3_aa: CASSLGGAGALTGELFF

j_call: TRBJ2-2
clone_size: many
v_call: TRBV2
d_call: TRBD1
cdr3_nt: TGTGCCAGCGAGTGGACAGGGAACACCGGGGAGCTGTTTTTT
cdr3_aa: CASEWTGNTGELFF

j_call: TRBJ2-3
clone_size: many
v_call: TRBV5-1
d_call: NA
cdr3_nt: TGCGCCAGCAGCCCGGGGGCGGACACCAACACAGATACGCAGTATTTT
cdr3_aa: CASSPGADTNTDTQYF